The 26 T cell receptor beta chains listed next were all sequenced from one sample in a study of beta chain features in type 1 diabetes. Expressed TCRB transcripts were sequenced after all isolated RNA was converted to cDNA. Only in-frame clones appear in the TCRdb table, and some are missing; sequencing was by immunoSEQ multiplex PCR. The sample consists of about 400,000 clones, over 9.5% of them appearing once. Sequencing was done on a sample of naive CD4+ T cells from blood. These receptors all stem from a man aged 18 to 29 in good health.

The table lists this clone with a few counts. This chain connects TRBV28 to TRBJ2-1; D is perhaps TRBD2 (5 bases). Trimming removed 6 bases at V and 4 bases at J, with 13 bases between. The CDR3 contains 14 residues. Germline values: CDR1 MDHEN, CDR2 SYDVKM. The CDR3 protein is CASRRAENYNEQFF. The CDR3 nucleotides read TGTGCCAGCAGGCGGGCGGAGAATTACAATGAGCAGTTCTTC.

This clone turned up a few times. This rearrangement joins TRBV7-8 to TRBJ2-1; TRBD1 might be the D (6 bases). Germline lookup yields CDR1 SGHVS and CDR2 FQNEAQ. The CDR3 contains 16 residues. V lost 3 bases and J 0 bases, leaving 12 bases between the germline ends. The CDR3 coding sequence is TGTGCCAGCAGCTTTCCCGGACAGCGCTCCTACAATGAGCAGTTCTTC. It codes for CASSFPGQRSYNEQFF.

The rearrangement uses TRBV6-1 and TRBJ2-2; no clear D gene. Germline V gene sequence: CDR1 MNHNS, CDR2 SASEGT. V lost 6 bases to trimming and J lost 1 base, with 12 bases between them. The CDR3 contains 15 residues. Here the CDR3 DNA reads TGTGCCAGCAGAACCAAAACAGTGAACACCGGGGAGCTGTTTTTT. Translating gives CASRTKTVNTGELFF.

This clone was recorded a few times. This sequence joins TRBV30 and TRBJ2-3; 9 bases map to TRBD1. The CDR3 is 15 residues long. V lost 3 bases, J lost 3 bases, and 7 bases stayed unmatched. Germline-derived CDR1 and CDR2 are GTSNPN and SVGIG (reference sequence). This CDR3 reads CAWRISGTGTDTQYF. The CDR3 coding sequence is TGTGCCTGGAGAATATCCGGGACAGGGACAGATACGCAGTATTTT.

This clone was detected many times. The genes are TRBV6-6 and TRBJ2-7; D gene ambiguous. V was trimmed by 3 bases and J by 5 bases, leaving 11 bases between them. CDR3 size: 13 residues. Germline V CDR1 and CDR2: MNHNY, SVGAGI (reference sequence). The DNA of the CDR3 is TGTGCCAGCAGTTATGGGCCCGGTGACGAGCAGTACTTC. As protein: CASSYGPGDEQYF.

The CDR3 DNA is TGTGCCAGTGGGCGGGAGGGTCACAATGAGCAGTTCTTC. Protein product: CASGREGHNEQFF. The chain recombines TRBV6-6 with TRBJ2-1, with 9 bases fitting TRBD2. CDR1 is MNHNY and CDR2 is SVGAGI in the germline V gene (reference sequence). The CDR3 has 13 amino acids. The V segment lost 9 bases and the J segment 5 bases; nucleotides outside the gene matches: 5.

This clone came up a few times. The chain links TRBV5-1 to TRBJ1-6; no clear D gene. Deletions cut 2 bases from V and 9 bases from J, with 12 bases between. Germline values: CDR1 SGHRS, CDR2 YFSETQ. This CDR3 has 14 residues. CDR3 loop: CASSFVRGGSPLHF. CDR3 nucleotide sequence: TGCGCCAGCAGCTTTGTACGGGGAGGTTCACCCCTCCACTTT.

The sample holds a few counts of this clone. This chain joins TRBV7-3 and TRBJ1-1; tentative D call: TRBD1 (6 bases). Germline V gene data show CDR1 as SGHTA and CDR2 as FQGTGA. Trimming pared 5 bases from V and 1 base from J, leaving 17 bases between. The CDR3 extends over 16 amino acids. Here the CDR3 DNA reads TGTGCCAGCAGCCAAAGCCCCTCGACAGGGAACACTGAAGCTTTCTTT. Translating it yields CASSQSPSTGNTEAFF.

In DNA form, the CDR3 reads TGTGCCAGCAGCTTACAGGGGCAACCCTACGAGCAGTACTTC. Its protein is CASSLQGQPYEQYF. This rearrangement joins TRBV5-6 to TRBJ2-7, with TRBD1 matching 7 bases. The V gene end was trimmed by 2 bases and the J gene end by 2 bases; junction bases not matched to a gene: 4. The CDR3 contains 14 residues. The germline gives CDR1 SGHDT, CDR2 YYEEEE.

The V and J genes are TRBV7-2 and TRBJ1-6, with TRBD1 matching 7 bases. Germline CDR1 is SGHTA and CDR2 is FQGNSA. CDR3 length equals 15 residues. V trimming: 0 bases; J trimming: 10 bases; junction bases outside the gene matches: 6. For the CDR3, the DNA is TGTGCCAGCAGCTTAGCCCGGGACAGAAACTCACCCCTCCACTTT. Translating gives CASSLARDRNSPLHF.

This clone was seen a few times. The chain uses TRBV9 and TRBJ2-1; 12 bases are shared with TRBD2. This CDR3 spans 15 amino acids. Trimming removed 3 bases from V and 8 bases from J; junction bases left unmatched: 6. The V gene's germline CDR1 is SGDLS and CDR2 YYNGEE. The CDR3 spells CASSALAGGPDEQFF. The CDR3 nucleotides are TGTGCCAGCAGCGCCCTAGCGGGGGGGCCGGATGAGCAGTTCTTC.

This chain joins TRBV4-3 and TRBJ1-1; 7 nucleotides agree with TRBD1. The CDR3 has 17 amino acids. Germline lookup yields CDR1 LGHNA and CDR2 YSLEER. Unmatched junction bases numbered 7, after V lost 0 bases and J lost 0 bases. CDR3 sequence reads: CASSQDPGQVMNTEAFF. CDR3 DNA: TGCGCCAGCAGCCAAGATCCCGGACAGGTCATGAACACTGAAGCTTTCTTT.

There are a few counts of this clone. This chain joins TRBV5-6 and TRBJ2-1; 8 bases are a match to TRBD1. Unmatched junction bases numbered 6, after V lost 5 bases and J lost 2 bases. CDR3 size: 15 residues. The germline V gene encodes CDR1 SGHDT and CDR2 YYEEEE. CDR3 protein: CASRFGQGAYNEQFF. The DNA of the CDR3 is TGTGCCAGCAGATTTGGACAGGGCGCCTACAATGAGCAGTTCTTC.

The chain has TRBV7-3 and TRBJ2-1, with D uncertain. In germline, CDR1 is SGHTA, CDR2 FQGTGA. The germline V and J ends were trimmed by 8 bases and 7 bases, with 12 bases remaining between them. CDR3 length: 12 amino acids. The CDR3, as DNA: TGTGCCAGCGCCTTGCGCAGGAATGAGCAGTTCTTC. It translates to CASALRRNEQFF.

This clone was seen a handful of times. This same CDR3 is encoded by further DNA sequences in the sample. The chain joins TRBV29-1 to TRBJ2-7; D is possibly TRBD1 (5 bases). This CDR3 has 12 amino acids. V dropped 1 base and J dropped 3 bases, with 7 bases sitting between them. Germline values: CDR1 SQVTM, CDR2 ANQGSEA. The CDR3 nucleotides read TGCAGCGTTGAAGGTCAGGGCTACGAGCAGTACTTC. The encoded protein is CSVEGQGYEQYF.

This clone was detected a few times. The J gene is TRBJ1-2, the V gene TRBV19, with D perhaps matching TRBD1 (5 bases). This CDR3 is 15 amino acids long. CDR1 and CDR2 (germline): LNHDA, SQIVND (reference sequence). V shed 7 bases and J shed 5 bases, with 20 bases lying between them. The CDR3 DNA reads TGTGCCAGTACGTACAGTCCAGGACGGGGGTATGGCTACACCTTC. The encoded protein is CASTYSPGRGYGYTF.

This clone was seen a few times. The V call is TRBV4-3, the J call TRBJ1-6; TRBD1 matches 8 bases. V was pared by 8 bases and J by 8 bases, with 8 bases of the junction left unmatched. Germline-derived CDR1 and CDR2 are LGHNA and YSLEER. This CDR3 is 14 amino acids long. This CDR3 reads CASRWTGCDSPLHF. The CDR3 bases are TGCGCCAGCCGGTGGACAGGGTGCGATTCACCCCTCCACTTT.

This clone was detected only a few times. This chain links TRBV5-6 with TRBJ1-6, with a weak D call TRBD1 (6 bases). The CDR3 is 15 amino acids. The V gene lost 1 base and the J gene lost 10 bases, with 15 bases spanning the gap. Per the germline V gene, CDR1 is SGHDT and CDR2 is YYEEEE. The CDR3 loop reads CASSLSGGRGSPLHF. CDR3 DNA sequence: TGTGCCAGCAGCTTGTCGGGGGGGCGCGGGTCACCCCTCCACTTT. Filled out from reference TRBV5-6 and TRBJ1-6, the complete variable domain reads DAGVTQSPTHLIKTRGQQVTLRCSPKSGHDTVSWYQQALGQGPQFIFQYYEEEERQRGNFPDRFSGHQFPNYSSELNVNALLLGDSALYLCASSLSGGRGSPLHFGNGTRLTVT.

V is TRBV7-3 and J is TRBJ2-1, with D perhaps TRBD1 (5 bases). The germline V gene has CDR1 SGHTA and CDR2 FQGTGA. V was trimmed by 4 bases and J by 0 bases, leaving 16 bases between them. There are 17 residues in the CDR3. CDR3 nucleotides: TGTGCCAGCAGCTCCAGAGACAGCTTAAGCTCCTACAATGAGCAGTTCTTC. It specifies CASSSRDSLSSYNEQFF.

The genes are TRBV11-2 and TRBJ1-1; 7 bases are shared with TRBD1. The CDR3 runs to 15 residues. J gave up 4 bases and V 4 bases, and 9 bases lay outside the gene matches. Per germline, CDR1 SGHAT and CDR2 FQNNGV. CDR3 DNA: TGTGCCAGCAGCTCCTACAGGGGCAGGGGCACTGAAGCTTTCTTT. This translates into CASSSYRGRGTEAFF.

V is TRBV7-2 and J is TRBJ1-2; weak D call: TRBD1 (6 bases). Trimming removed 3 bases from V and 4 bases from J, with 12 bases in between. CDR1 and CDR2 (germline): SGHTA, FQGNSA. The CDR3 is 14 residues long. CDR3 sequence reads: CASSLGGQVYGYTF. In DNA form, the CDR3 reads TGTGCCAGCAGCTTGGGGGGGCAGGTCTATGGCTACACCTTC.

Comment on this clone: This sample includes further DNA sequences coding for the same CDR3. The CDR3 DNA is TGCGCCAGCAGCGCAGGGACAGGGAGCTACGAGCAGTACTTC. Translation: CASSAGTGSYEQYF. The J gene is TRBJ2-7, the V gene TRBV5-1, with 9 bases aligning to TRBD1. From germline, CDR1 is SGHRS and CDR2 YFSETQ. CDR3 size: 14 residues. With 4 bases clipped from V and 3 bases from J, the junction kept 5 bases outside the gene matches.

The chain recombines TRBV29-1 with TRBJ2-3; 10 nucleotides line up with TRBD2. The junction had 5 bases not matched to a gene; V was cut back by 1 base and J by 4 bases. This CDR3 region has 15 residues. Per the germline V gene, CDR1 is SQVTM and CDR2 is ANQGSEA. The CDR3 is CSVEVTSGDPDTQYF. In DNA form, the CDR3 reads TGCAGCGTTGAAGTTACTAGCGGGGACCCAGATACGCAGTATTTT.

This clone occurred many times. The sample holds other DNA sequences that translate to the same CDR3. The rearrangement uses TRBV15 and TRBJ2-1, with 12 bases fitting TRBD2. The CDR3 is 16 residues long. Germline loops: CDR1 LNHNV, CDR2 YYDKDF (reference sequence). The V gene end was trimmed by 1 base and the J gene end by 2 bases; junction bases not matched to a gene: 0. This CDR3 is CATSRGLAGAYNEQFF. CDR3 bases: TGTGCCACCAGCAGAGGACTAGCGGGAGCCTACAATGAGCAGTTCTTC. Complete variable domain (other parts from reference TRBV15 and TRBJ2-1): DAMVIQNPRYQVTQFGKPVTLSCSQTLNHNVMYWYQQKSSQAPKLLFHYYDKDFNNEADTPDNFQSRRPNTSFCFLDIRSPGLGDTAMYLCATSRGLAGAYNEQFFGPGTRLTVL.

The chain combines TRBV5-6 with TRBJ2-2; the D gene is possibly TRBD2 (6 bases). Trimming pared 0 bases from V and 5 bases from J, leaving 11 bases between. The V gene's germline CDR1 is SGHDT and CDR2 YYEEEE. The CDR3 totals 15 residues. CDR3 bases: TGTGCCAGCAGCTTGGTCAGGGAGGAAACCGGGGAGCTGTTTTTT. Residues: CASSLVREETGELFF.

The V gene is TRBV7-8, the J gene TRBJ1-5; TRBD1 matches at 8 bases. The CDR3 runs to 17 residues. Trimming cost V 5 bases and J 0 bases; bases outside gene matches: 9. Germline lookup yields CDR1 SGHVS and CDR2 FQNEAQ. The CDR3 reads CASSGGDRKYSNQPQHF. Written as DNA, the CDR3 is TGTGCCAGCAGCGGAGGGGACAGGAAATATAGCAATCAGCCCCAGCATTTT. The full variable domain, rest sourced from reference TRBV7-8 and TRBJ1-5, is GAGVSQSPRYKVAKRGQDVALRCDPISGHVSLFWYQQALGQGPEFLTYFQNEAQLDKSGLPSDRFFAERPEGSVSTLKIQRTQQEDSAVYLCASSGGDRKYSNQPQHFGDGTRLSIL.